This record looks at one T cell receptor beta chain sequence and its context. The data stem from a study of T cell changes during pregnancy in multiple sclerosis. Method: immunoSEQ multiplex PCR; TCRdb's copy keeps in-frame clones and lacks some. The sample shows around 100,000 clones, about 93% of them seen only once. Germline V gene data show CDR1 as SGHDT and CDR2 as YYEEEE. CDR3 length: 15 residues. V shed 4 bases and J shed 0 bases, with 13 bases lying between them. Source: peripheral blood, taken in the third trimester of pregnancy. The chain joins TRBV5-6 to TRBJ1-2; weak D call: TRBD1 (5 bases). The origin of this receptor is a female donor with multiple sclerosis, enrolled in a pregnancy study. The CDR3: CASSLDRLANYGYTF. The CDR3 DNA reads TGTGCCAGCAGCCTAGACAGACTAGCTAACTATGGCTACACCTTC.